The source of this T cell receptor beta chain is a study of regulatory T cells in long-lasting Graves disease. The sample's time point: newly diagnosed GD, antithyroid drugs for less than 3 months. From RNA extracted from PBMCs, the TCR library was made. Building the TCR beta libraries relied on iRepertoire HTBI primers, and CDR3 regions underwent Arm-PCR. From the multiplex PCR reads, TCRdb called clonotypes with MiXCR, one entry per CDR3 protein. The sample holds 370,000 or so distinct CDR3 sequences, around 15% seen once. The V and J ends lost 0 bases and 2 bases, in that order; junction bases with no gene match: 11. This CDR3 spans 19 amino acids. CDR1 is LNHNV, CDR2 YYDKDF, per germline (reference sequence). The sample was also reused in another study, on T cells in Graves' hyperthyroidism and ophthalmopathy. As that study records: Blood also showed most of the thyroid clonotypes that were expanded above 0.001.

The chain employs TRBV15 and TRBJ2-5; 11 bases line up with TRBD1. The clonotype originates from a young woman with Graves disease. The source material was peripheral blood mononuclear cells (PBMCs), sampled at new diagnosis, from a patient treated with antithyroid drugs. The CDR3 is CATSRDYAGQGAVQETQYF. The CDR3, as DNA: TGTGCCACCAGCAGAGATTATGCCGGACAGGGGGCGGTACAAGAGACCCAGTACTTC.